This TCR beta chain came from a study of Graves' ophthalmopathy and Graves' hyperthyroidism. Turning to the study itself: At initial diagnosis, peripheral blood was obtained, and this preceded any treatment.

Study-level points and caveats: Clonotypes were expanded in thyroid at above 0.001 frequency, and most also appeared in blood.

V dropped 7 bases and J dropped 0 bases, with 10 bases sitting between them. This CDR3 contains 14 residues. The authors enrolled newly diagnosed hyperthyroidism patients aged 18 to 65 with under 2 months' duration. Uncontrolled infections, pregnancy, lactation or other autoimmune diseases led to patient exclusion. The authors amplified TCR beta CDR3 regions, and they did so from RNA transcripts for repertoire sequencing. Second-round multiplex PCR came after first-round RT-PCR with HTBI primers. TCRdb reanalysed the multiplex PCR reads using MiXCR and keeps one entry per CDR3 protein. The sample yields under 800,000 distinct CDR3 sequences, roughly 20% seen once. Points on this clonotype: Its antigen remains unidentified.

V usage is TRBV12-3 or TRBV12-4 and J usage is TRBJ2-4, with a weak D call TRBD2 (6 bases). The receptor was derived from a woman aged 18 to 35 with stable Graves' hyperthyroidism. Some clones in this sample may be carry-over from other donors' samples. Sequencing was carried out using peripheral blood. This CDR3 reads CASTTGLAKNIQYF. The CDR3 coding sequence is TGTGCCAGCACCACGGGACTAGCCAAAAACATTCAGTACTTC.